This TCR beta chain appears in the sequencing data of a study of blood T cells in healthy people across ages. Study-wide results and limits: Considered underestimates were the diversity estimates obtained from one million T cells. There were more naive CD4+ cells and higher diversity in long-lived donors than in aged donors.

A note on this clonotype: Its antigen is undetermined.

This CDR3 has 16 amino acids. Trimming stripped 1 base from V and 4 bases from J, with 17 bases between. Germline values: CDR1 SGHTA, CDR2 FQGNSA. Next came a second PCR, run for roughly 6 to 11 cycles, which used a sample-barcoded 5' primer along with a J-beta primer mix. TCRdb used MiXCR to reprocess the 5' RACE reads, holding one entry per CDR3 protein. This table holds 1,300,000 or so distinct CDR3 sequences, approximately 60% found once. Each of the donors had ten milliliters of peripheral blood drawn into EDTA-treated Vacutainer tubes. The specimen sequenced was blood. The TCR comes from a man aged 18 to 35 in good health. The genes are TRBV7-2 and TRBJ2-7, with TRBD2 as a possible D gene (5 bases). The CDR3 DNA reads TGTGCCAGCAGCTTAGGGGGTGACTACCCAGGTTACGAGCAGTACTTC. It specifies CASSLGGDYPGYEQYF.